The 3 T cell receptor beta chains below were found in one sample sequenced in a study of molecular identifiers for immune sequencing clone quantification. TCRdb re-derived calls from the PCR reads in MiXCR, one entry per CDR3 protein. The sample has about 640,000 distinct CDR3 sequences, around 20% seen once. The sequenced material came from naive CD8+ T cells from blood, with Jurkat cell RNA spiked in. Subset in this sample: FACS-sorted CD8+CD4-CCR7+CD45RA+ naive T cells. The receptors come from a human donor in good health. Some libraries in this study had Jurkat cell RNA spiked in.

There are a few counts of this clonotype. The rearrangement uses TRBV28 and TRBJ1-5; 7 bases match TRBD1. V shed 6 bases, J shed 1 base, and the junction held 6 bases outside the gene matches. The germline gives CDR1 MDHEN, CDR2 SYDVKM. The CDR3 has 15 amino acids. CDR3 protein: CASRTTGYSNQPQHF. The CDR3 nucleotides are TGTGCCAGCAGGACGACAGGGTACAGCAATCAGCCCCAGCATTTT. Variable domain in full (rest from reference TRBV28 and TRBJ1-5): DVKVTQSSRYLVKRTGEKVFLECVQDMDHENMFWYRQDPGLGLRLIYFSYDVKMKEKGDIPEGYSVSREKKERFSLILESASTNQTSMYLCASRTTGYSNQPQHFGDGTRLSIL.

The rearrangement links TRBV18 to TRBJ2-1; D unclear. Germline V lookup: CDR1 KGHSH, CDR2 LQKENI. V shed 3 bases and J shed 8 bases, with 5 bases lying between them. The CDR3 is 11 amino acids. The CDR3: CASSPADEQFF. The CDR3 region has the DNA TGTGCCAGCTCACCTGCGGATGAGCAGTTCTTC.

As DNA, the CDR3 is TGTGCCAGCAGCGCCTGGGGCTATGAGCAGTACTTC. It encodes CASSAWGYEQYF. This chain connects TRBV3-1 to TRBJ2-7, with D possibly matching TRBD1 (5 bases). V was clipped by 5 bases and J by 7 bases, with 12 bases between them. Germline V CDR1 and CDR2: LGHDT, YNNKEL (reference sequence). The CDR3 is 12 residues long.